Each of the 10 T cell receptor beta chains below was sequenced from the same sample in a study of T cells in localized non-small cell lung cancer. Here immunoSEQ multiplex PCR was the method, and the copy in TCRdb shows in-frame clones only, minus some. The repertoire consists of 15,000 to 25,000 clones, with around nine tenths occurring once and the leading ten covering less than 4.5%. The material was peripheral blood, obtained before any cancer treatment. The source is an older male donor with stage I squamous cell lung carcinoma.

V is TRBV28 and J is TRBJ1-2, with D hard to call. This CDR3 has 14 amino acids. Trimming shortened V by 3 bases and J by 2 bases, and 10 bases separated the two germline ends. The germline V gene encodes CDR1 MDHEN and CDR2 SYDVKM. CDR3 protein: CASSFEQANYGYTF. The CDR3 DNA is TGTGCCAGCAGTTTCGAGCAGGCGAACTATGGCTACACCTTC.

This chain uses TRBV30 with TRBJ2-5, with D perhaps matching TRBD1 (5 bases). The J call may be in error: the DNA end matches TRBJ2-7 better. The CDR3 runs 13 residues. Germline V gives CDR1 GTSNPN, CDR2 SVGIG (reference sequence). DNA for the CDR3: TGTGCCTGGAGGGGCACAGGTCCCTACGAGCAGTACTTC. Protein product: CAWRGTGPYEQYF.

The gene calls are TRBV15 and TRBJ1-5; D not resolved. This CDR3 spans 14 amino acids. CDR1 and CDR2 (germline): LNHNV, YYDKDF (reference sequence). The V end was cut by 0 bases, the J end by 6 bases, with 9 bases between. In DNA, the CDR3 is TGTGCCACCAGCAGAGATCAAGTTCGTCAGCCCCAGCATTTT. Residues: CATSRDQVRQPQHF.

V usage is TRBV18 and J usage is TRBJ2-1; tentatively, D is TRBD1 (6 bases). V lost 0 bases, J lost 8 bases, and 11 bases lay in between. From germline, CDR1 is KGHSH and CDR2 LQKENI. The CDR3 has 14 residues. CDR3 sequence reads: CASSPPNRDDEQFF. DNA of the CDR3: TGTGCCAGCTCACCACCCAACAGGGACGATGAGCAGTTCTTC.

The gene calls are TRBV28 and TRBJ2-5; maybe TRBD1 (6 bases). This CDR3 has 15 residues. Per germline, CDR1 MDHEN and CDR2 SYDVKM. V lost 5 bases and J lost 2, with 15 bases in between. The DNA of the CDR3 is TGTGCCAGCAGTCTACTATCGGACAGTCAAGAGACCCAGTACTTC. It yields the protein CASSLLSDSQETQYF.

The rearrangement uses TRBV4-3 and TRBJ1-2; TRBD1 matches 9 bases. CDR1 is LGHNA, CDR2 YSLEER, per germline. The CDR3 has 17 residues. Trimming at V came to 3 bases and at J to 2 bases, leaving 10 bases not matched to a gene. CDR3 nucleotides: TGCGCCAGCAGCCAGTGGGACAGGGAAAGGTTAAACTATGGCTACACCTTC. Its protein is CASSQWDRERLNYGYTF.

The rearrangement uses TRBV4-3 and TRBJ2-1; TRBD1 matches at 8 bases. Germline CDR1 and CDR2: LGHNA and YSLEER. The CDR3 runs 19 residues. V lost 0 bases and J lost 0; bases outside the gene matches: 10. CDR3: CASSQERSGQGDSYNEQFF. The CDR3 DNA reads TGCGCCAGCAGCCAAGAAAGGAGCGGACAGGGTGACTCCTACAATGAGCAGTTCTTC.

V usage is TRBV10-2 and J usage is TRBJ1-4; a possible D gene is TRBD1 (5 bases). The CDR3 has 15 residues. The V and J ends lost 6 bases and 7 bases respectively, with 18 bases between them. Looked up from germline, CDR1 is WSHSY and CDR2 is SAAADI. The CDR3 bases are TGCGCCAGCAGCGAGGACGGGGCAAGGGGTGAAAAACTGTTTTTT. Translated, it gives CASSEDGARGEKLFF.

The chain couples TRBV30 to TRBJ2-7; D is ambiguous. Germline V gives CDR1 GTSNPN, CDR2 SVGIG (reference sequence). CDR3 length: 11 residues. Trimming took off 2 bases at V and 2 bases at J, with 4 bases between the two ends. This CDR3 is CAWSTAYEQYF. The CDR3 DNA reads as TGTGCCTGGAGTACCGCCTACGAGCAGTACTTC.

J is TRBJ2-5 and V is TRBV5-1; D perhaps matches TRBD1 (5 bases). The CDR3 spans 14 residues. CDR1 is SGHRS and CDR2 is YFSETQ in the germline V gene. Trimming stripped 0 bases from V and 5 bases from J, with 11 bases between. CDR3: CASSLGQMGETQYF. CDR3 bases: TGCGCCAGCAGCTTGGGACAGATGGGGGAGACCCAGTACTTC.